These T cell receptor beta chains were read from a single sample in a study of spatial heterogeneity in lung cancer. TCRdb passed the 5' RACE reads through MiXCR, listing each CDR3 protein once. Of roughly 4,500 distinct CDR3 sequences listed, under 7.5% were seen once; the top ten hold 24%. This specimen was lung tumor tissue, taken at surgery. The receptors derive from a male donor with early-stage non-small cell lung cancer. Each CDR3 is given with its conserved first and last residue. A D gene is named only where the DNA matches it firmly. Only part of the rows carry a size: once, few, many, or a class if the clone is expanded.

v_gene	abundance	j_gene	d_gene	CDR3aa	CDR3nt
TRBV18	many	TRBJ2-5	NA	CASSPVDGEETQYF	TGTGCCAGCTCACCAGTTGACGGGGAAGAGACCCAGTACTTC
TRBV7-2	many	TRBJ2-5	NA	CASSFSRDPVETQYF	TGTGCCAGCAGCTTTTCTCGGGACCCAGTAGAGACCCAGTACTTC
TRBV5-4	large	TRBJ2-5	TRBD1	CASSLWGTGKETQYF	TGTGCCAGCAGCTTATGGGGGACAGGGAAGGAGACCCAGTACTTC
TRBV7-2	many	TRBJ2-5	NA	CASSRGQEETQYF	TGTGCCAGCAGCCGGGGGCAGGAAGAGACCCAGTACTTC
TRBV6-2/TRBV6-3	few	TRBJ2-3	TRBD2	CASSYKAGSDDTQYF	TGTGCCAGCAGTTACAAAGCGGGGTCGGACGATACGCAGTATTTT
TRBV7-8	NA	TRBJ1-2	NA	CASRTDLGYTF	TGTGCCAGTCGTACAGACCTAGGCTACACCTTC
TRBV20-1	NA	TRBJ2-3	NA	CSAFTAGAQIRSIF	NA
TRBV12-3/TRBV12-4	many	TRBJ2-1	TRBD2	CASNAVGGAEGEQFF	TGTGCCAGCAACGCGGTCGGGGGGGCCGAAGGTGAGCAGTTCTTC
TRBV5-5	few	TRBJ2-5	NA	CASSFTGSETQYF	TGTGCCAGCAGCTTTACAGGCAGTGAGACCCAGTACTTC
TRBV3-1	many	TRBJ1-3	TRBD1	CASSQTGTGNTIYF	TGTGCCAGCAGCCAGACAGGGACTGGAAACACCATATATTTT
TRBV15	many	TRBJ2-2	NA	CATSREPLGARVPGELFF	TGTGCCACCAGCAGAGAGCCCCTCGGGGCCCGCGTCCCCGGGGAGCTGTTTTTT
TRBV6-6	NA	TRBJ1-4	NA	CASSSRGGEKLFF	TGTGCCAGCAGCTCCAGGGGAGGTGAAAAACTGTTTTTT
TRBV20-1	NA	TRBJ2-6	TRBD1	CSARSFGQGLTGANVLTF	TGCAGTGCTAGATCCTTCGGACAGGGGCTTACTGGGGCCAACGTCCTGACTTTC
TRBV20-1	medium-sized	TRBJ2-1	TRBD2	CSARIKRESGHYNEQFF	TGCAGTGCTAGGATTAAGCGGGAGTCGGGACATTACAATGAGCAGTTCTTC
TRBV6-5	many	TRBJ2-3	TRBD1	CASSYSGVEGARTDTQYF	TGTGCCAGCAGTTACTCGGGGGTAGAGGGGGCTCGCACAGATACGCAGTATTTT
TRBV2	medium-sized	TRBJ1-4	NA	CASKRGGEKLFF	TGTGCCAGCAAGAGGGGTGGGGAAAAACTGTTTTTT
TRBV25-1	NA	TRBJ2-6	NA	CASSQRQGLTGANVLTF	TGTGCCAGCAGTCAACGGCAGGGGCTAACTGGGGCCAACGTCCTGACTTTC
TRBV7-9	medium-sized	TRBJ1-1	TRBD1	CASSGPQGASDTEAFF	TGTGCCAGCAGCGGACCACAGGGGGCATCGGACACTGAAGCTTTCTTT
TRBV4-3	medium-sized	TRBJ2-1	TRBD2	CASSQGRTGLAGLSSYNEQFF	TGCGCCAGCAGCCAAGGTAGAACGGGACTAGCGGGCTTAAGCTCCTACAATGAGCAGTTCTTC
TRBV29-1	medium-sized	TRBJ1-1	NA	CSVEAVGTEAFF	TGCAGCGTTGAAGCCGTGGGCACTGAAGCTTTCTTT
TRBV20-1	medium-sized	TRBJ2-3	TRBD2	CSSGGPTDTQYF	TGCAGCAGCGGGGGGCCCACAGATACGCAGTATTTT
TRBV23-1	medium-sized	TRBJ2-1	TRBD2	CASTESGGQSEQFF	TGCGCCAGCACTGAGTCGGGAGGGCAAAGTGAGCAGTTCTTC
TRBV11-2	medium-sized	TRBJ2-3	NA	CASSLDFSGNTQYF	TGTGCCAGCAGCTTAGACTTTTCAGGGAATACGCAGTATTTT
TRBV18	medium-sized	TRBJ1-1	NA	CASSPSEDTEAFF	TGTGCCAGCTCACCATCGGAGGATACTGAAGCTTTCTTT
TRBV20-1	once	TRBJ2-3	TRBD2	CSARDPRLAGLTDTQYF	TGCAGTGCTAGAGATCCCCGTCTAGCGGGGCTCACAGATACGCAGTATTTT
TRBV18	many	TRBJ1-6	NA	CASSGGLRREGSPLHF	TGTGCCAGCTCCGGCGGACTTAGGAGGGAGGGTTCACCCCTCCACTTT
TRBV10-3	many	TRBJ2-2	NA	CAIRDGSTGELFF	TGTGCCATCAGAGACGGAAGCACCGGGGAGCTGTTTTTT
TRBV6-5	medium-sized	TRBJ1-1	NA	CASSYSTRGEAFF	TGTGCCAGCAGTTACTCGACGAGGGGTGAAGCTTTCTTT
TRBV7-2	medium-sized	TRBJ1-5	TRBD1	CASSRDRVSQPQHF	TGTGCCAGCAGCCGGGACAGGGTTAGTCAGCCCCAGCATTTT
TRBV5-4	medium-sized	TRBJ1-4	NA	CASSSTITQAREKLFF	TGTGCCAGCAGCTCCACCATCACTCAGGCCCGTGAAAAACTGTTTTTT
TRBV29-1	medium-sized	TRBJ1-1	NA	CSVDLRTQNTEAFF	TGCAGCGTTGATTTAAGGACACAGAACACTGAAGCTTTCTTT
TRBV4-3	medium-sized	TRBJ1-4	NA	CASSQVNGELFF	TGCGCCAGCAGCCAAGTAAATGGAGAACTGTTTTTT
TRBV29-1	NA	TRBJ1-2	NA	CSVEGNYGYTF	TGCAGCGTTGAAGGGAACTATGGCTACACCTTC
TRBV3-1	many	TRBJ2-5	NA	CASSQDVATQETQYF	TGTGCCAGCAGCCAAGATGTGGCGACCCAAGAGACCCAGTACTTC
TRBV29-1	NA	TRBJ2-1	NA	CSVEDPSTGSVDNEQFF	TGCAGCGTTGAAGATCCTTCGACCGGGTCGGTGGACAATGAGCAGTTCTTC
TRBV10-3	NA	TRBJ2-1	TRBD2	CAITLDRGGNEQFF	TGTGCCATCACCCTAGACCGGGGGGGCAATGAGCAGTTCTTC
TRBV28	medium-sized	TRBJ2-3	TRBD2	CASSSPLRLAGDSDTQYF	TGTGCCAGCAGTTCCCCCCTCCGACTAGCGGGGGACTCAGATACGCAGTATTTT
TRBV12-3/TRBV12-4	medium-sized	TRBJ1-5	TRBD1	CASSFSRGTAGLQPQHF	TGTGCCAGCAGTTTTTCCCGAGGGACAGCGGGGCTACAGCCCCAGCATTTT
TRBV10-3	many	TRBJ2-7	TRBD1	CAISGTGERNEQYF	TGTGCCATCAGTGGGACAGGGGAGAGGAACGAGCAGTACTTC
TRBV29-1	medium-sized	TRBJ1-4	NA	CSVVGGFDEKLFF	TGCAGCGTTGTTGGGGGGTTTGATGAAAAACTGTTTTTT
TRBV5-4	medium-sized	TRBJ2-5	NA	CASSLDEQETQYF	TGTGCCAGCAGCTTGGACGAACAAGAGACCCAGTACTTC
TRBV20-1	large	TRBJ2-3	NA	CSARDIEWEISTDTQYF	TGCAGTGCTAGAGATATAGAGTGGGAGATAAGCACAGATACGCAGTATTTT
TRBV20-1	medium-sized	TRBJ2-7	TRBD2	CSARDPASGAREQYF	TGCAGTGCTAGAGATCCGGCTAGCGGGGCGCGGGAGCAGTACTTC
TRBV11-2	once	TRBJ2-2	TRBD1	CASSFEGATGELFF	TGTGCCAGCAGCTTCGAGGGGGCGACCGGGGAGCTGTTTTTT
TRBV5-4	medium-sized	TRBJ1-1	TRBD1	CASSLSGTGGEAFF	TGTGCCAGCAGCTTGAGTGGGACAGGGGGCGAAGCTTTCTTT
TRBV27	many	TRBJ2-7	NA	CASSFGRAYEQYF	TGTGCCAGCAGTTTTGGCAGGGCGTACGAGCAGTACTTC
TRBV7-2	many	TRBJ2-5	NA	CASSTYQETQYF	TGTGCCAGCAGCACGTACCAAGAGACCCAGTACTTC
TRBV6-1	medium-sized	TRBJ2-3	TRBD2	CASSEASLAGGDTQYF	TGTGCCAGCAGTGAAGCCTCCCTAGCGGGAGGGGATACGCAGTATTTT
TRBV6-5	many	TRBJ2-7	TRBD2	CASRQILAGGHEQYF	TGTGCCAGCAGGCAAATACTAGCGGGAGGTCACGAGCAGTACTTC
TRBV20-1	NA	TRBJ1-1	NA	CSADVNRVNTEAFF	TGCAGTGCTGACGTAAACAGGGTAAACACTGAAGCTTTCTTT
TRBV20-1	medium-sized	TRBJ2-3	TRBD2	CSARDLAGGTDTQYF	TGCAGTGCTAGAGATTTGGCGGGAGGCACAGATACGCAGTATTTT
TRBV7-2	few	TRBJ2-3	NA	CASSLRLRDTQYF	TGTGCCAGCAGCTTACGGCTGAGAGATACGCAGTATTTT
TRBV7-2	medium-sized	TRBJ2-5	TRBD2	CASSLAPGGLETQYF	TGTGCCAGCAGCTTAGCCCCGGGAGGGCTGGAGACCCAGTACTTC
TRBV7-2	many	TRBJ1-2	NA	CASSLSGYGYTF	TGTGCCAGCAGCTTATCGGGGTATGGCTACACCTTC
TRBV20-1	many	TRBJ2-5	NA	CSARGSWPETQYF	TGCAGTGCTAGAGGCTCCTGGCCGGAGACCCAGTACTTC
TRBV12-3/TRBV12-4	medium-sized	TRBJ2-2	TRBD1	CASRGTANTGELFF	TGTGCCAGCAGAGGGACAGCGAACACCGGGGAGCTGTTTTTT
TRBV27	many	TRBJ2-7	TRBD2	CASSFGLASEQYF	TGTGCCAGCAGTTTTGGACTAGCAAGCGAGCAGTACTTC
TRBV6-1	medium-sized	TRBJ1-4	NA	CASSEASWGFEKLFF	TGTGCCAGCAGTGAAGCGAGCTGGGGATTTGAAAAACTGTTTTTT
TRBV6-5	many	TRBJ2-7	NA	CASSTGRQGEQYF	TGTGCCAGTTCAACGGGGAGGCAAGGCGAGCAGTACTTC